This T cell receptor beta chain derives from a study of tumor-infiltrating lymphocytes in localized non-small cell lung cancer. V shed 5 bases and J shed 2 bases, with 9 bases lying between them. Germline loops: CDR1 SGHRS, CDR2 YFSETQ. The CDR3 runs to 13 residues. Produced via immunoSEQ multiplex PCR; TCRdb's table is partial and in-frame only. The sample includes 6,500 to 7,000 clones, 76% of them seen just once. This TCR was recovered from a human donor with non-small cell lung cancer. The material sequenced was uninvolved lung tissue not adjacent to the tumor. The V and J genes are TRBV5-1 and TRBJ2-3; the D is unclear. The CDR3 loop reads CASRSSLTDTQYF. CDR3 coding DNA: TGCGCCAGCAGATCCTCGCTCACAGATACGCAGTATTTT.